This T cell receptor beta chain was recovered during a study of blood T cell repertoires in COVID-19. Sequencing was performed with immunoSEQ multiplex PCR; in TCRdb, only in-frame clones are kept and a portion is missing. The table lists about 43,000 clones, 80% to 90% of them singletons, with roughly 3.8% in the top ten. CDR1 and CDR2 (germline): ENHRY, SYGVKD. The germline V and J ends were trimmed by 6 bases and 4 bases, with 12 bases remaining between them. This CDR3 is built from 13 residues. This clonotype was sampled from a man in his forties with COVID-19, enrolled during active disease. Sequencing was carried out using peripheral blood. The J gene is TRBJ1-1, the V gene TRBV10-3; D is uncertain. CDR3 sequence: CAIRPSGGTEAFF. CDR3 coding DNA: TGTGCCATCAGGCCCAGTGGTGGCACTGAAGCTTTCTTT.